The 21 T cell receptor beta chains presented below share a single source sample, sequenced in a study of beta chain features in type 1 diabetes. Study conclusions and caveats: All four CD4+ subsets of Type 1 diabetes patients contained TCRB CDR3s that were moderately but significantly shorter.

These receptors have no known antigen. Sequencing targeted expressed TCRB transcripts, as all isolated RNA had been reverse transcribed. Produced via immunoSEQ multiplex PCR; TCRdb's table is partial and in-frame only. The table shows under 200,000 clones, with about 8.3% occurring only once. The sample was central memory CD4+ T cells from blood. These receptors all come from a woman under 30 with type 1 diabetes.

This clone came up a few times. This rearrangement joins TRBV5-1 to TRBJ2-1; weak D call: TRBD2 (6 bases). The CDR3 covers 13 residues. V dropped 4 bases and J dropped 6 bases, with 11 bases sitting between them. The germline V gene encodes CDR1 SGHRS and CDR2 YFSETQ. CDR3 sequence reads: CASSLRGSNEQFF. CDR3 nucleotide sequence: TGCGCCAGCAGCCTGCGGGGATCCAATGAGCAGTTCTTC.

A few counts support this clone. The chain uses TRBV20-1 and TRBJ1-2; 7 bases are a match to TRBD1. This CDR3 has 10 amino acids. From germline, CDR1 is DFQATT and CDR2 SNEGSKA (reference sequence). V was clipped by 3 bases and J by 8 bases; unmatched bases: 0. The CDR3 coding sequence is TGCAGTGCTAGGGACAGGGGCTACACCTTC. Translating gives CSARDRGYTF.

The V gene is TRBV7-9, the J gene TRBJ1-1; possibly TRBD1 for D (5 bases). In germline, CDR1 is SEHNR, CDR2 FQNEAQ (reference sequence). V was shortened by 5 bases and J by 0 bases, with 10 bases between the two germline ends. The CDR3 is made up of 14 amino acids. CDR3 sequence: CASSGGTVNTEAFF. The CDR3 DNA reads as TGTGCCAGCAGCGGAGGGACGGTGAACACTGAAGCTTTCTTT. The whole variable domain, filled in from reference TRBV7-9 and TRBJ1-1, reads DTGVSQNPRHKITKRGQNVTFRCDPISEHNRLYWYRQTLGQGPEFLTYFQNEAQLEKSRLLSDRFSAERPKGSFSTLEIQRTEQGDSAMYLCASSGGTVNTEAFFGQGTRLTVV.

This clone showed up just a few times. The gene calls are TRBV18 and TRBJ1-1; D remains ambiguous. V gave up 3 bases and J gave up 3 bases, with 8 bases separating them. The CDR3 has 13 amino acids. The V gene's germline CDR1 is KGHSH and CDR2 LQKENI. The CDR3 here is CASSPSEDTEAFF. The CDR3 DNA reads as TGTGCCAGCTCACCGTCCGAGGACACTGAAGCTTTCTTT. Together with reference TRBV18 and TRBJ1-1, the CDR3 gives the full variable domain: NAGVMQNPRHLVRRRGQEARLRCSPMKGHSHVYWYRQLPEEGLKFMVYLQKENIIDESGMPKERFSAEFPKEGPSILRIQQVVRGDSAAYFCASSPSEDTEAFFGQGTRLTVV.

This clone appeared a few times. This sample also contains other DNA sequences that code for the same CDR3. The chain recombines TRBV6-1 with TRBJ2-7; tentatively, D is TRBD1 (5 bases). CDR3 length: 12 amino acids. Trimming left V 6 bases short and J 1 base short, with 7 bases between. Germline V lookup: CDR1 MNHNS, CDR2 SASEGT. The CDR3: CASRDTSYEQYF. The DNA of the CDR3 is TGTGCCAGCAGGGACACTTCCTACGAGCAGTACTTC.

V and J are TRBV28 and TRBJ1-5; no clear D gene. Germline V CDR1 and CDR2: MDHEN, SYDVKM. The CDR3 spans 14 residues. V lost 8 bases to trimming and J lost 4 bases, with 15 bases between them. The CDR3 region is CASLTLGGNQPQHF. In nucleotides, the CDR3 is TGTGCCAGCCTAACTTTAGGCGGGAATCAGCCCCAGCATTTT. Filled out from reference TRBV28 and TRBJ1-5, the complete variable domain reads DVKVTQSSRYLVKRTGEKVFLECVQDMDHENMFWYRQDPGLGLRLIYFSYDVKMKEKGDIPEGYSVSREKKERFSLILESASTNQTSMYLCASLTLGGNQPQHFGDGTRLSIL.

The chain uses TRBV11-1 and TRBJ2-7; 7 bases match TRBD2. The CDR3 spans 13 residues. The germline gives CDR1 SGHAT, CDR2 FQDESV (reference sequence). V shed 5 bases and J 6 bases; nucleotides not matched to a gene: 7. The DNA of the CDR3 is TGTGCCAGCAGCGCGTTAACTAGCGCCGAGCAGTACTTC. Encoded protein: CASSALTSAEQYF.

This clone was observed a handful of times. This chain links TRBV29-1 with TRBJ2-2, with TRBD1 identical over 11 bases. CDR1 is SQVTM, CDR2 ANQGSEA, per germline. V shed 7 bases, J shed 7 bases, and the junction held 8 bases outside the gene matches. The CDR3 sequence is 14 residues long. The CDR3 loop is CSASGTGGYGELFF. CDR3 DNA: TGCAGCGCATCCGGGACAGGGGGGTACGGGGAGCTGTTTTTT.

The chain carries TRBV29-1 and TRBJ2-7, with TRBD1 matching over 10 bases. CDR3 length: 14 residues. From germline, CDR1 is SQVTM and CDR2 ANQGSEA. The trim removed 2 bases at V and 4 bases at J, leaving 5 bases unmatched. The DNA of the CDR3 is TGCAGCGTTGAACGGGACAGGGGTTCGTACGAGCAGTACTTC. As protein: CSVERDRGSYEQYF.

The chain has TRBV19 and TRBJ2-1, with D possibly TRBD1 on 5 matching bases. CDR1 is LNHDA and CDR2 is SQIVND in the germline V gene (reference sequence). Trimming cost V 0 bases and J 9 bases, with 15 bases left between them. The length of the CDR3 is 15 residues. The CDR3 loop is CASSIDHAGLGEQFF. For the CDR3, the DNA is TGTGCCAGTAGTATAGATCACGCAGGGTTGGGTGAGCAGTTCTTC.

For the CDR3, the DNA is TGCGCCAGCAGTTTTCTAGCCCCGGCCGGGGAGCTGTTTTTT. Protein: CASSFLAPAGELFF. This sequence joins TRBV5-1 and TRBJ2-2, with D maybe TRBD2 (5 bases). Germline lookup yields CDR1 SGHRS and CDR2 YFSETQ. Trimming took 5 bases from V and 6 from J, leaving 14 bases between them. CDR3 length: 14 residues.

This chain connects TRBV20-1 to TRBJ2-3; 8 nucleotides align to TRBD1. Trimming removed 5 bases from V and 6 bases from J; junction bases left unmatched: 1. The length of the CDR3 is 11 residues. Germline assignment: CDR1 DFQATT and CDR2 SNEGSKA (reference sequence). CDR3 amino acids: CSAQGADTQYF. The CDR3 DNA sequence: TGCAGTGCTCAGGGGGCGGATACGCAGTATTTT.

The J gene is TRBJ2-5, the V gene TRBV19, with a tentative D call TRBD1 (5 bases). V was cut by 4 bases and J by 3 bases, with 9 bases left in between. CDR3 length: 13 amino acids. Germline-derived CDR1 and CDR2 are LNHDA and SQIVND (reference sequence). CDR3 region: CASSKGWEETQYF. The CDR3 coding sequence is TGTGCCAGTAGTAAGGGGTGGGAAGAGACCCAGTACTTC.

This chain joins TRBV29-1 and TRBJ2-3, with TRBD1 as a possible D gene (5 bases). Germline V gives CDR1 SQVTM, CDR2 ANQGSEA. This CDR3 spans 14 amino acids. V was cut by 5 bases and J by 2 bases, with 14 bases left in between. The CDR3 DNA sequence: TGCAGCGTTACCGAAAGGGGCACCACAGATACGCAGTATTTT. Protein product: CSVTERGTTDTQYF.

Only a few counts were recorded for this clone. The chain combines TRBV23-1 with TRBJ1-5, with D uncertain. TRBV23-1 is recorded as an ORF, its role being uncertain. CDR3 size: 16 residues. V lost 1 base to trimming and J lost 4 bases, with 14 bases between them. CDR3 amino acids: CASSQFSTVKNQPQHF. The CDR3 nucleotides read TGCGCCAGCAGTCAATTCTCCACTGTCAAGAATCAGCCCCAGCATTTT.

This clone turned up a few times. The chain combines TRBV29-1 with TRBJ2-7; a possible D gene is TRBD1 (6 bases). Per germline, CDR1 SQVTM and CDR2 ANQGSEA. Trimming removed 4 bases from V and 0 bases from J, with 13 bases in between. The CDR3 length is 14 residues. CDR3 region: CSVVRDTSSYEQYF. CDR3 nucleotides: TGCAGCGTTGTACGGGACACGAGCTCCTACGAGCAGTACTTC.

The table lists this clone with a few counts. V is TRBV11-2 and J is TRBJ2-1; D uncertain. Germline lookup yields CDR1 SGHAT and CDR2 FQNNGV. V shed 2 bases and J shed 0 bases, with 8 bases lying between them. The CDR3 contains 15 residues. The CDR3 nucleotides read TGTGCCAGCAGCTTATCGAGGAGCTCCTACAATGAGCAGTTCTTC. Amino acid sequence: CASSLSRSSYNEQFF.

This clone was detected only a few times. This rearrangement joins TRBV4-1 to TRBJ1-5, with TRBD1 identical over 8 bases. This CDR3 has 13 residues. The V and J ends lost 3 bases and 9 bases, in that order; junction bases with no gene match: 4. The germline V gene encodes CDR1 MGHRA and CDR2 YSYEKL. CDR3 sequence: CASSQQGAGPQHF. In DNA form, the CDR3 reads TGCGCCAGCAGCCAGCAGGGGGCCGGGCCCCAGCATTTT.

The chain joins TRBV30 to TRBJ1-1; D uncertain. The CDR3 is 13 residues long. Germline V CDR1 and CDR2: GTSNPN, SVGIG (reference sequence). V lost 0 bases and J lost 3, with 8 bases in between. The CDR3 loop is CAWSVSPDTEAFF. The CDR3 nucleotides read TGTGCCTGGAGTGTAAGTCCAGACACTGAAGCTTTCTTT.

This clone was detected only a few times. This chain links TRBV4-2 with TRBJ2-7, with D maybe TRBD1 (6 bases). Germline CDR1 reads LGHNA; CDR2 reads YNFKEQ. With 2 bases removed from V and 4 bases from J, the gap between germline ends came to 15 bases. This CDR3 region has 15 residues. CDR3 in amino acids: CASSQSPGTQYEQYF. CDR3 DNA sequence: TGTGCCAGCAGCCAAAGCCCGGGGACACAGTACGAGCAGTACTTC.

This clone appeared a few times. The chain combines TRBV7-3 with TRBJ2-1; 7 bases match TRBD1. After removal of 5 bases from V and 10 bases from J, the junction contained 5 bases not matched to a gene. Per germline, CDR1 SGHTA and CDR2 FQGTGA. The CDR3 runs to 12 residues. The CDR3 reads CASSLGQTEQFF. As DNA, the CDR3 is TGTGCCAGCAGCCTGGGACAGACCGAGCAGTTCTTC. The whole variable domain, remainder taken from reference TRBV7-3 and TRBJ2-1, is GAGVSQTPSNKVTEKGKYVELRCDPISGHTALYWYRQSLGQGPEFLIYFQGTGAADDSGLPNDRFFAVRPEGSVSTLKIQRTERGDSAVYLCASSLGQTEQFFGPGTRLTVL.